A single sample gave rise to the 11 T cell receptor beta chains below, sequenced in a study of blood T cells in healthy people across ages. With a J-beta primer mix and a sample-barcoded 5' primer, a second PCR ran about 6 to 11 cycles. Each CDR3 protein is one row after TCRdb ran MiXCR on the 5' RACE reads. The data contain approximately 880,000 distinct CDR3 sequences, around 46% of them singletons. What was sequenced was blood. These TCRs come from a man aged 30-40 years in good health.

The count of this clonotype is one. The gene calls are TRBV5-1 and TRBJ2-3; 9 bases map to TRBD2. Trimming at V came to 1 base and at J to 0 bases, leaving 9 bases not matched to a gene. CDR1 is SGHRS, CDR2 YFSETQ, per germline. CDR3 length equals 18 residues. The CDR3 region is CASSLWARGGESTDTQYF. CDR3 DNA sequence: TGCGCCAGCAGCTTGTGGGCGCGGGGGGGCGAGAGCACAGATACGCAGTATTTT.

The chain recombines TRBV20-1 with TRBJ2-5; 7 nucleotides align to TRBD1. After removal of 2 bases from V and 1 base from J, the junction contained 7 bases not matched to a gene. In germline, CDR1 is DFQATT, CDR2 SNEGSKA (reference sequence). CDR3 length: 15 amino acids. CDR3 sequence reads: CSARIRPGGQETQYF. DNA of the CDR3: TGCAGTGCTAGAATCCGCCCAGGGGGCCAAGAGACCCAGTACTTC.

The rearrangement links TRBV28 to TRBJ1-4; TRBD1 matches 7 bases. In germline, CDR1 is MDHEN, CDR2 SYDVKM. The CDR3 loop spans 13 amino acids. V was clipped by 8 bases and J by 4 bases; unmatched bases: 4. In DNA form, the CDR3 reads TGTGCCAGCGAGACAGGGTTTAATGAAAAACTGTTTTTT. Its translation is CASETGFNEKLFF.

The sample holds a few counts of this clonotype. The V call is TRBV28, the J call TRBJ1-2; 9 nucleotides match TRBD1. The CDR3 spans 13 residues. Germline V gene sequence: CDR1 MDHEN, CDR2 SYDVKM. The ends lost 7 bases at V and 2 bases at J; junction bases unmatched: 2. The CDR3 DNA reads TGTGCCAGCATTGACAGGGGGAACTATGGCTACACCTTC. This translates into CASIDRGNYGYTF.

The V gene is TRBV28, the J gene TRBJ1-5; D may be TRBD1 (5 bases). The CDR3 extends over 16 amino acids. Germline CDR1 reads MDHEN; CDR2 reads SYDVKM. The V end was cut by 3 bases, the J end by 1 base, with 13 bases between. CDR3 DNA sequence: TGTGCCAGCAGTTTCTGGGGCCGCCCAAGCAATCAGCCCCAGCATTTT. Translated: CASSFWGRPSNQPQHF.

The chain uses TRBV3-1 and TRBJ2-7; possible D gene TRBD1, 5 bases. The germline V gene encodes CDR1 LGHDT and CDR2 YNNKEL (reference sequence). Deletions cut 4 bases from V and 5 bases from J, with 12 bases between. CDR3 length: 13 residues. The CDR3 loop is CASSRGPGNEQYF. The CDR3 coding sequence is TGTGCCAGCAGCCGGGGCCCAGGTAACGAGCAGTACTTC.

This clonotype was counted between two and nine times. The rearrangement joins TRBV6-2 or TRBV6-3 to TRBJ2-4; 14 bases match TRBD2. The length of the CDR3 is 20 residues. Germline V gene sequence: CDR1 MNHEY, CDR2 SVGEGT. V lost 5 bases and J lost 2; bases outside the gene matches: 14. The CDR3 region is CASSPTRGLAGGLTKNIQYF. The CDR3 DNA follows: TGTGCCAGCAGTCCCACCCGAGGACTAGCGGGGGGTTTAACCAAAAACATTCAGTACTTC.

There are a few counts of this clonotype. The chain links TRBV7-2 to TRBJ2-7; 9 nucleotides match TRBD1. Germline CDR1 and CDR2: SGHTA and FQGNSA. There are 15 residues in the CDR3. V shed 4 bases and J 0 bases; nucleotides not matched to a gene: 4. The CDR3 spells CASSSAQGASYEQYF. CDR3 coding DNA: TGTGCCAGCAGCTCCGCACAGGGGGCCTCCTACGAGCAGTACTTC.

The chain links TRBV6-1 to TRBJ2-1, with D perhaps assigned TRBD1 or TRBD2 (5 bases each). Trimming cost V 2 bases and J 2 bases, with 13 bases left between them. In germline, CDR1 is MNHNS, CDR2 SASEGT. The length of the CDR3 is 16 residues. The CDR3, as DNA: TGTGCCAGCAGTGAACTATCGACAGCGGCCTACAATGAGCAGTTCTTC. Amino acids: CASSELSTAAYNEQFF.

V and J are TRBV7-3 and TRBJ2-5; a weak D match, TRBD1 (5 bases). The ends were cut back, 1 base at V and 2 bases at J, with 11 bases in the middle. CDR3 length: 15 residues. The germline V gene encodes CDR1 SGHTA and CDR2 FQGTGA. The CDR3 bases are TGTGCCAGCAGCTTAATGGGTAGGGGACAAGAGACCCAGTACTTC. This sequence encodes CASSLMGRGQETQYF.

The V and J genes are TRBV7-8 and TRBJ1-1; 7 positions agree with TRBD1. CDR3 length: 17 amino acids. Germline-derived CDR1 and CDR2 are SGHVS and FQNEAQ. V was clipped by 5 bases and J by 5 bases; unmatched bases: 17. The CDR3 nucleotides are TGTGCCAGCAGCGCCACGGGACAGCCACTTTCGTTTACTGAAGCTTTCTTT. Translating it yields CASSATGQPLSFTEAFF.